This T cell receptor (beta chain) was captured by sequencing in a study of blood T cell repertoires in COVID-19. Turning to the study itself: In each case, the material was cDNA or gDNA derived from T cells, B-cell-depleted T cells, or PBMCs.

Everyone who took part was roughly 18 to 90 years old, and they came from some 23 US areas. Recovered status applied to Cohort 3 donors who had two consecutive negative PCRs. It also applied to those with clearance or with symptom resolution. Authors' processing steps: Amplification of reference gene primers provided the estimated nucleated cell counts. TCRdb keeps only in-frame clones here, not all; method: immunoSEQ multiplex PCR. D and trimming were read from the DNA, whereas the V and J calls and clone size are those reported in that table. This table has fewer than 300,000 clones, 75% to 95% appearing once. V was cut by 5 bases and J by 2 bases, with 13 bases left in between. The CDR3 contains 14 residues. CDR1 GTSNPN and CDR2 SVGIG come from the germline V gene (reference sequence).

The chain has TRBV30 and TRBJ1-3; possibly TRBD1 for D (5 bases). Source material: PBMCs or T cells enriched from blood (not recorded which). The receptor was isolated from a woman aged 25 to 39 who had recovered from COVID-19. CDR3 sequence: CAWRDGSPGNTIYF. The DNA for the CDR3 is TGTGCCTGGCGGGACGGGAGTCCTGGAAACACCATATATTTT. The whole variable domain, filled in from reference TRBV30 and TRBJ1-3, reads SQTIHQWPATLVQPVGSPLSLECTVEGTSNPNLYWYRQAAGRGLQLLFYSVGIGQISSEVPQNLSASRPQDRQFILSSKKLLLSDSGFYLCAWRDGSPGNTIYFGEGSWLTVV.